The 32 T cell receptor beta chains below all came from one sample that was sequenced in a study of blood T cells in healthy people across ages. The second PCR ran roughly 6 to 11 cycles with a sample-barcoded 5' primer and J-beta primers. Via MiXCR, TCRdb re-called the 5' RACE reads, giving one row per CDR3 protein. The sample has 800,000 or so distinct CDR3 sequences; around 25% are singletons. These data were likewise used in another study, on T cells of mothers and their children.

Sequenced material: blood. All receptors derive from a boy between 10 and 17 years old in good health.

V usage is TRBV7-2 and J usage is TRBJ2-7; 12 bases are shared with TRBD2. V trimming: 6 bases; J trimming: 4 bases; junction bases outside the gene matches: 7. The CDR3 length is 15 residues. Germline loops: CDR1 SGHTA, CDR2 FQGNSA. The CDR3 reads CASSPGTSGLYEQYF. CDR3 DNA sequence: TGTGCCAGCAGTCCCGGGACTAGCGGGTTGTACGAGCAGTACTTC. The full variable domain, with the rest looked up from reference TRBV7-2 and TRBJ2-7, is GAGVSQSPSNKVTEKGKDVELRCDPISGHTALYWYRQSLGQGLEFLIYFQGNSAPDKSGLPSDRFSAERTGGSVSTLTIQRTQQEDSAVYLCASSPGTSGLYEQYFGPGTRLTVT.

In its sample, this clonotype was seen a few times. The J gene is TRBJ2-5, the V gene TRBV9, with TRBD2 matching over 7 bases. The trim removed 6 bases at V and 5 bases at J, leaving 10 bases unmatched. Germline loops: CDR1 SGDLS, CDR2 YYNGEE. This CDR3 region has 14 residues. CDR3 amino acids: CASTVGGGLETQYF. CDR3 coding DNA: TGTGCCAGCACCGTTGGGGGGGGGTTGGAGACCCAGTACTTC.

The rearrangement uses TRBV20-1 and TRBJ2-2, with D perhaps assigned TRBD1 or TRBD2 (6 bases each). The germline V gene has CDR1 DFQATT and CDR2 SNEGSKA (reference sequence). Trimming removed 1 base at V and 3 bases at J, with 12 bases between. This CDR3 comprises 15 residues. The CDR3: CSARARGPYTGELFF. In DNA, the CDR3 is TGCAGTGCTAGAGCCCGGGGGCCATACACCGGGGAGCTGTTTTTT.

The table lists this clonotype with a count of one. The V call is TRBV5-1, the J call TRBJ1-3, with TRBD1 matching 8 bases. Germline CDR1 and CDR2: SGHRS and YFSETQ. The CDR3 extends over 17 amino acids. J was trimmed by 2 bases and V by 0 bases; bases with no gene match: 7. The CDR3, as DNA: TGCGCCAGCAGCTTGGCCCAGGGGGCGTCGACTGGAAACACCATATATTTT. Translating gives CASSLAQGASTGNTIYF.

This clonotype was counted only a few times. The chain is built from TRBV28 and TRBJ2-5, with a weak D call TRBD2 (7 bases). The length of the CDR3 is 21 residues. Deletions cut 3 bases from V and 3 bases from J, with 32 bases between. Germline V gene lookup returns CDR1 MDHEN and CDR2 SYDVKM. The CDR3 loop reads CASSFPTWRGEGGTKEETQYF. The CDR3 DNA sequence: TGTGCCAGCAGTTTCCCGACATGGAGGGGGGAGGGGGGGACAAAGGAAGAGACCCAGTACTTC.

This clonotype has at least ten counts. This chain joins TRBV20-1 and TRBJ1-1, with D possibly matching TRBD1 (6 bases). The CDR3 runs 13 residues. Germline V gene sequence: CDR1 DFQATT, CDR2 SNEGSKA (reference sequence). The germline V and J ends were trimmed by 1 base and 3 bases, with 9 bases remaining between them. The CDR3 DNA follows: TGCAGTGCTAGAGGAACAGGGCACACTGAAGCTTTCTTT. Protein: CSARGTGHTEAFF.

CDR3 DNA: TGTGCCAGCAGCTTAGTACCGAGATACCAAGAGACCCAGTACTTC. This translates into CASSLVPRYQETQYF. The V gene is TRBV7-6, the J gene TRBJ2-5; D not certain. Trimming cost V 1 base and J 0 bases, with 9 bases left between them. The length of the CDR3 is 15 residues. CDR1 and CDR2 (germline): SGHVS, FNYEAQ. The entire variable domain, with the rest obtained from reference TRBV7-6 and TRBJ2-5, is as follows: GAGVSQSPRYKVTKRGQDVALRCDPISGHVSLYWYRQALGQGPEFLTYFNYEAQQDKSGLPNDRFSAERPEGSISTLTIQRTEQRDSAMYRCASSLVPRYQETQYFGPGTRLLVL.

This clonotype was observed a few times. The junction departs from the called germline gene at one end, perhaps through a read error. The CDR3 protein is CASSKARGLPQETQYF. The CDR3 coding sequence is TGTGCCAGCAGTAAAGCTAGGGGACTACCCCAAGAGACCCAGTACTTC. V gene TRBV6-1 combines with J gene TRBJ2-5, with TRBD2 matching 7 bases. The CDR3 length is 16 residues. The germline gives CDR1 MNHNS, CDR2 SASEGT.

The V gene is TRBV20-1, the J gene TRBJ2-3; 7 nucleotides agree with TRBD2. With V trimmed by 8 bases and J by 2 bases, 13 bases remained unmatched. There are 15 residues in the CDR3. Germline CDR1 reads DFQATT; CDR2 reads SNEGSKA (reference sequence). The CDR3 coding sequence is TGCAGTCTTCTCCCTACAGCGGGATACACAGATACGCAGTATTTT. Amino acid sequence: CSLLPTAGYTDTQYF.

In this sample, this clonotype turned up a few times. The rearrangement uses TRBV27 and TRBJ1-1; D is ambiguous. V lost 11 bases to trimming and J lost 1 base, with 8 bases between them. Germline V CDR1 and CDR2: MNHEY, SMNVEV (reference sequence). This CDR3 spans 11 amino acids. CDR3 sequence reads: CAGMRNTEAFF. For the CDR3, the DNA is TGTGCCGGCATGCGGAACACTGAAGCTTTCTTT.

This clonotype was counted between two and nine times. The rearrangement links TRBV27 to TRBJ2-7; 8 nucleotides match TRBD2. Germline V gives CDR1 MNHEY, CDR2 SMNVEV (reference sequence). CDR3 length equals 16 residues. With V trimmed by 5 bases and J by 7 bases, 16 bases remained unmatched. The CDR3 coding sequence is TGTGCCAGCAGTCGATCAGTTGGACTAGCAGCGGGAGAGCAGTACTTC. It yields the protein CASSRSVGLAAGEQYF.

The CDR3 spells CASSLTREAGYTF. Written as DNA, the CDR3 is TGTGCCAGCAGCTTAACCCGGGAGGCCGGCTACACCTTC. This chain connects TRBV7-3 to TRBJ1-2; no reliable D call. The V end was cut by 0 bases, the J end by 8 bases, with 10 bases between. Germline lookup yields CDR1 SGHTA and CDR2 FQGTGA. This CDR3 has 13 residues.

Concerning this clonotype: A read error may account for a junction end that differs from germline. The chain uses TRBV15 and TRBJ2-5; tentatively, D is TRBD1 or TRBD2 (5 bases each). CDR3 size: 15 residues. Germline lookup yields CDR1 LNHNV and CDR2 YYDKDF (reference sequence). The CDR3: CVTSRSWDGEETQYF. CDR3 DNA: TGTGTCACCAGCAGAAGTTGGGACGGCGAAGAGACCCAGTACTTC.

This clonotype occurred a few times. This chain links TRBV20-1 with TRBJ2-2; D ambiguous. V lost 3 bases to trimming and J lost 4 bases, with 15 bases between them. Germline values: CDR1 DFQATT, CDR2 SNEGSKA (reference sequence). The CDR3 loop spans 15 amino acids. In nucleotides, the CDR3 is TGCAGTGCTAGGAAGGGCGACCGCCCCACCGGGGAGCTGTTTTTT. The encoded protein is CSARKGDRPTGELFF.

This clonotype was seen a few times. The chain links TRBV21-1 to TRBJ1-1. TRBV21-1 is assigned pseudogene status. This CDR3 comprises 16 residues. The chain's CDR3 is CASSTGPYGVNTEAFF. CDR3 coding DNA: TGTGCCAGCAGCACCGGACCTTACGGGGTGAACACTGAAGCTTTCTTT.

This rearrangement joins TRBV15 to TRBJ1-5, with D tentatively TRBD1 (5 bases). V was cut by 3 bases and J by 1 base, with 19 bases left in between. The germline V gene encodes CDR1 LNHNV and CDR2 YYDKDF (reference sequence). CDR3 length: 18 residues. The DNA of the CDR3 is TGTGCCACCAGCAGCACGGGGTGGTCGGGGGTAAGCAATCAGCCCCAGCATTTT. Protein: CATSSTGWSGVSNQPQHF.

The chain links TRBV15 to TRBJ2-6; D gene unclear. The CDR3 is made up of 15 amino acids. Between the trimmed V and J ends, which lost 3 bases and 2 bases, there was a span of 8 bases. From germline, CDR1 is LNHNV and CDR2 YYDKDF (reference sequence). The CDR3 coding sequence is TGTGCCACCAGCAGTACGGGTCCTGGGGCCAACGTCCTGACTTTC. This sequence encodes CATSSTGPGANVLTF. Full variable domain (rest looked up from reference TRBV15 and TRBJ2-6): DAMVIQNPRYQVTQFGKPVTLSCSQTLNHNVMYWYQQKSSQAPKLLFHYYDKDFNNEADTPDNFQSRRPNTSFCFLDIRSPGLGDTAMYLCATSSTGPGANVLTFGAGSRLTVL.

The V call is TRBV6-2 or TRBV6-3, the J call TRBJ2-5; the D call may be TRBD1 or TRBD2 (5 bases each). Matching the DNA end better, TRBJ2-7 makes the J call doubtful. CDR1 and CDR2 (germline): MNHEY, SVGEGT. This CDR3 has 15 residues. The CDR3 is CASSYGGTVTYEQYF. The CDR3 nucleotides are TGTGCCAGCAGTTACGGGGGAACCGTGACCTACGAGCAGTACTTC.

The chain joins TRBV4-1 to TRBJ2-7; 8 bases match TRBD1. The V gene's germline CDR1 is MGHRA and CDR2 YSYEKL. With V trimmed by 3 bases and J by 2 bases, 6 bases remained unmatched. This CDR3 is built from 15 residues. The CDR3 protein is CASSHAGTGAYEQYF. The DNA of the CDR3 is TGCGCCAGCAGCCACGCCGGGACAGGAGCCTACGAGCAGTACTTC.

The chain employs TRBV7-9 and TRBJ2-1, with unresolved D. TRBJ2-7 matches the DNA end more closely, so the J call is doubtful. Germline values: CDR1 SEHNR, CDR2 FQNEAQ (reference sequence). The CDR3 runs to 11 residues. The CDR3 DNA is TGTGCCGGCGGCCCGTCCTACGAGCAGTACTTC. Amino acid sequence: CAGGPSYEQYF.

This clonotype was detected only a few times. V gene TRBV6-5 combines with J gene TRBJ1-6; D is uncertain. CDR1 MNHEY and CDR2 SVGAGI come from the germline V gene. With 0 bases removed from V and 0 bases from J, the gap between germline ends came to 12 bases. The CDR3 length is 18 residues. CDR3 coding DNA: TGTGCCAGCAGTTACTCGATACTTGGAAGCTCCTATAATTCACCCCTCCACTTT. Translation: CASSYSILGSSYNSPLHF.

This chain uses TRBV6-5 with TRBJ2-3, with 8 bases that match TRBD2. The ends lost 0 bases at V and 1 base at J; junction bases unmatched: 3. In germline, CDR1 is MNHEY, CDR2 SVGAGI. The CDR3 covers 16 residues. In DNA, the CDR3 is TGTGCCAGCAGTTACTCGTCAGCGGGGGGCACAGATACGCAGTATTTT. It specifies CASSYSSAGGTDTQYF.

This clonotype was detected a few times. The chain recombines TRBV3-1 with TRBJ2-5, with TRBD2 matching over 9 bases. The closer fit of TRBJ2-7 to the DNA end suggests the J call may be wrong. The germline gives CDR1 LGHDT, CDR2 YNNKEL (reference sequence). The CDR3 length is 14 residues. Here the CDR3 reads CASSLPGLAAEQYF. CDR3 sequence (DNA): TGTGCCAGCAGCCTCCCGGGACTAGCTGCCGAGCAGTACTTC.

CDR3 sequence reads: CASSITGTSEQYF. DNA for the CDR3: TGCGCCAGCAGTATTACCGGGACCTCCGAGCAGTACTTC. The chain joins TRBV5-1 to TRBJ2-7, with D tentatively TRBD1 or TRBD2 (5 bases each). The V end lost 5 bases, the J end lost 6 bases, and 15 bases lay between the germline ends. This CDR3 has 13 residues. CDR1 is SGHRS and CDR2 is YFSETQ in the germline V gene.

This clonotype has only a few counts. CDR3 protein: CSALEYEQYF. The CDR3 bases are TGCAGCGCCCTAGAATACGAGCAGTACTTC. The V call is TRBV29-1, the J call TRBJ2-7, with unresolved D. CDR3 length: 10 residues. Germline V gives CDR1 SQVTM, CDR2 ANQGSEA. V was pared by 7 bases and J by 4 bases, with 8 bases between.

V is TRBV5-1 and J is TRBJ2-5; TRBD2 matches 10 bases. Trimming cost V 0 bases and J 5 bases; bases outside gene matches: 7. Germline CDR1 is SGHRS and CDR2 is YFSETQ. CDR3 length: 16 residues. CDR3 sequence (DNA): TGCGCCAGCAGCTTGGGTGTAGCGGGGGGACCGGAGACCCAGTACTTC. Translating it yields CASSLGVAGGPETQYF.

The V gene is TRBV7-9, the J gene TRBJ1-6, with 9 bases fitting TRBD1. CDR1 SEHNR and CDR2 FQNEAQ come from the germline V gene (reference sequence). J lost 6 bases, V lost 1 base, and 4 bases had no gene match. This CDR3 is built from 16 residues. CDR3 coding DNA: TGTGCCAGCAGCTTAGGAGGGGGACAGGGTAATTCACCCCTCCACTTT. Protein: CASSLGGGQGNSPLHF.

The gene calls are TRBV5-1 and TRBJ2-1, with D possibly matching TRBD1 (6 bases). In germline, CDR1 is SGHRS, CDR2 YFSETQ. The CDR3 is made up of 14 amino acids. Trimming shortened V by 4 bases and J by 6 bases, and 14 bases separated the two germline ends. Here the CDR3 reads CASSRLGQSNEQFF. The CDR3 nucleotides are TGCGCCAGCAGCCGGCTAGGACAGTCCAATGAGCAGTTCTTC.

This clonotype was counted only a few times. V and J are TRBV9 and TRBJ2-4; maybe TRBD2 (6 bases). V was cut by 0 bases and J by 7 bases, with 8 bases left in between. The CDR3 covers 13 residues. CDR1 is SGDLS, CDR2 YYNGEE, per germline. CDR3 in DNA: TGTGCCAGCAGCGTAGGGGGGGACAACATTCAGTACTTC. Translation gives CASSVGGDNIQYF.

This clonotype was seen a few times. This chain uses TRBV11-2 with TRBJ2-5; 8 positions match TRBD2. J was trimmed by 5 bases and V by 5 bases; bases with no gene match: 10. Germline-derived CDR1 and CDR2 are SGHAT and FQNNGV. The CDR3 runs 15 residues. The CDR3 DNA follows: TGTGCCAGCAGCCCCAGCACGGGGGGGCGGGAGACCCAGTACTTC. Its protein product is CASSPSTGGRETQYF. The full variable domain, rest sourced from reference TRBV11-2 and TRBJ2-5, is EAGVAQSPRYKIIEKRQSVAFWCNPISGHATLYWYQQILGQGPKLLIQFQNNGVVDDSQLPKDRFSAERLKGVDSTLKIQPAKLEDSAVYLCASSPSTGGRETQYFGPGTRLLVL.

V gene TRBV3-1 combines with J gene TRBJ2-7, with a possible D match to TRBD2 (6 bases). The J call may be incorrect, as the DNA end agrees better with TRBJ2-1. This CDR3 is 15 amino acids long. CDR1 and CDR2 from the germline V gene are LGHDT and YNNKEL (reference sequence). The CDR3 bases are TGTGCCAGCAGCCAAGGGGTCGGGGGAGGAAATGAGCAGTTCTTC. This codes for CASSQGVGGGNEQFF.

The chain couples TRBV2 to TRBJ2-7; D might be TRBD1 or TRBD2, each matching 5 bases. Trimming shortened V by 4 bases and J by 6 bases, and 25 bases separated the two germline ends. From germline, CDR1 is SNHLY and CDR2 FYNNEI. The CDR3 length is 17 residues. The CDR3 bases are TGTGCCAGCAGTGTAAGTGGGGCCGGGACGGGACCGGGCGAGCAGTACTTC. Its protein product is CASSVSGAGTGPGEQYF. Drawing the rest from reference TRBV2 and TRBJ2-7, the complete variable domain is EPEVTQTPSHQVTQMGQEVILRCVPISNHLYFYWYRQILGQKVEFLVSFYNNEISEKSEIFDDQFSVERPDGSNFTLKIRSTKLEDSAMYFCASSVSGAGTGPGEQYFGPGTRLTVT.